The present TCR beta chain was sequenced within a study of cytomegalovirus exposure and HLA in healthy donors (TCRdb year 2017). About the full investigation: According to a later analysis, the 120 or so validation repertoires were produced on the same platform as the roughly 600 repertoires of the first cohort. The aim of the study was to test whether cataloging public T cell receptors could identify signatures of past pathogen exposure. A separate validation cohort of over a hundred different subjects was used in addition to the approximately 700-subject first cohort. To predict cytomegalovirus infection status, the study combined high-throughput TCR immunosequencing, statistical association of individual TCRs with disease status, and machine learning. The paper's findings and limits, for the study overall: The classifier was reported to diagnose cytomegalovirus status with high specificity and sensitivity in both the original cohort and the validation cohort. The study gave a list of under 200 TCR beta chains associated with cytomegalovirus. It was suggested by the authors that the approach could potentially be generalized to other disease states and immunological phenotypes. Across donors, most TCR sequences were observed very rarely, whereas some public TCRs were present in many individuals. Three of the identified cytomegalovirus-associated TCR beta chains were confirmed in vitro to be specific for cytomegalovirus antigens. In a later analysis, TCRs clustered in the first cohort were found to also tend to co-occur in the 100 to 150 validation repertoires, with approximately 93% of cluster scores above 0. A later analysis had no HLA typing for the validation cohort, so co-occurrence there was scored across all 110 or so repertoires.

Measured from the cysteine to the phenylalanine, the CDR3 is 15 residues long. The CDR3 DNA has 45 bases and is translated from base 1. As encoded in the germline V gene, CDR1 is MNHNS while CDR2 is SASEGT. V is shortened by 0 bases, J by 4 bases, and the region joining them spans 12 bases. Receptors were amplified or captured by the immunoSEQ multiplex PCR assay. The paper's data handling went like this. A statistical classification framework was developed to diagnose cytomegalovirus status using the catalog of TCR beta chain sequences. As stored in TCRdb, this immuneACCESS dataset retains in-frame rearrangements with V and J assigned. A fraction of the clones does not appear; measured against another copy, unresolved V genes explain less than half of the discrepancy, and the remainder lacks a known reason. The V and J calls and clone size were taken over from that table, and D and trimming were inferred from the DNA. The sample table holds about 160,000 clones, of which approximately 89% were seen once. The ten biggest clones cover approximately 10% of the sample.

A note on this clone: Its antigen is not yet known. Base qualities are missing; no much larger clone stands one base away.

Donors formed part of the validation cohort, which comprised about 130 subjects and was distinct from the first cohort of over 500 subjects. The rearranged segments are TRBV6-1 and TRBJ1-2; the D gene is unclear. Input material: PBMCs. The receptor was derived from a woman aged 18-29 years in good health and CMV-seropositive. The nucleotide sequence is TGTGCCAGCAGTGAAGCGGAGGGCGCCGGCTATGGCTACACCTTC. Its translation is CASSEAEGAGYGYTF.